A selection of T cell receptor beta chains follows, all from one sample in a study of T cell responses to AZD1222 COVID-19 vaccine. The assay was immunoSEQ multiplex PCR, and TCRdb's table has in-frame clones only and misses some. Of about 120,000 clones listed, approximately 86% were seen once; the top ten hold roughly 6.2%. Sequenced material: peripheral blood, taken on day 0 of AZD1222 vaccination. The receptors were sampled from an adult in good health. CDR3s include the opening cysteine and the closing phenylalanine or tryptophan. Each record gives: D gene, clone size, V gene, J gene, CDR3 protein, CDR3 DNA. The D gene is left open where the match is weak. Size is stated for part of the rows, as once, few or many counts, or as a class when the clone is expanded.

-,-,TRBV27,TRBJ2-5,CASSLTPRETQYF,TGTGCCAGCAGTTTAACCCCTAGGGAGACCCAGTACTTC
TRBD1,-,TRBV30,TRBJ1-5,CAWRAGTGTYSNQPQHF,TGTGCCTGGAGGGCCGGGACAGGGACCTATAGCAATCAGCCCCAGCATTTT
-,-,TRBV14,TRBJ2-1,CASSQPGSYSYNEQFF,TGTGCCAGCAGCCAACCAGGGTCCTACTCCTACAATGAGCAGTTCTTC
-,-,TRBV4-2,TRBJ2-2,CASSQNTGELFF,TGTGCCAGCAGCCAAAACACCGGGGAGCTGTTTTTT
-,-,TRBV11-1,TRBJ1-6,CASSSEVGSYNSPLHF,TGTGCCAGCAGCTCGGAAGTAGGATCCTATAATTCACCCCTCCACTTT
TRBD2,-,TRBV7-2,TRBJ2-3,CASSLWERGSTDTQYF,TGTGCCAGCAGCTTATGGGAGCGGGGGAGCACAGATACGCAGTATTTT
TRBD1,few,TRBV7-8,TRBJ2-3,CASSLGRGTGGTDTQYF,TGTGCCAGCAGCTTAGGACGAGGGACAGGGGGGACAGATACGCAGTATTTT
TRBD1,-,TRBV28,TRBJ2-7,CASSLGQGLYEQYF,TGTGCCAGCAGTTTGGGACAGGGGCTATACGAGCAGTACTTC
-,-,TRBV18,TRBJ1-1,CASSLDRLDTEAFF,TGTGCCAGCTCACTAGACAGGCTAGACACTGAAGCTTTCTTT
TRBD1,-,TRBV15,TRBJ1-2,CATSRDGGFDRGWGYTF,TGTGCCACCAGCAGAGATGGCGGGTTCGACAGGGGTTGGGGCTACACCTTC
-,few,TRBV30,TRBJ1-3,CAWSIGGTISGNTIYF,TGTGCCTGGAGCATCGGCGGGACCATATCAGGAAACACCATATATTTT
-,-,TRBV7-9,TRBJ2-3,CASSPPGGGDTQYF,TGTGCCAGCAGCCCCCCGGGGGGCGGTGATACGCAGTATTTT
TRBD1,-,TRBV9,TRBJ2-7,CASSVGDRGMVQYF,TGTGCCAGCAGCGTAGGGGACAGGGGAATGGTGCAGTACTTC
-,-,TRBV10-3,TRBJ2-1,CAIRSDGQNEQFF,TGTGCCATCAGATCGGACGGGCAAAATGAGCAGTTCTTC
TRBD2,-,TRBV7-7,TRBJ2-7,CASSQGPGGSEQYF,TGTGCCAGCAGCCAGGGGCCGGGAGGGTCCGAGCAGTACTTC
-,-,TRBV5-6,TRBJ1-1,CASSIGRTEAFF,TGTGCCAGCAGCATTGGAAGGACTGAAGCTTTCTTT
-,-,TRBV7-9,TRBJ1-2,CASSLGLSEGGYTF,TGTGCCAGCAGCTTAGGGCTTTCCGAGGGGGGCTACACCTTC
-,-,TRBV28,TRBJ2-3,CASSLSGVDTQYF,TGTGCCAGCAGTTTATCAGGCGTAGATACGCAGTATTTT
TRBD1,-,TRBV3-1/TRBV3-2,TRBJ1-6,CASSQTGGSSPLHF,TGTGCCAGCAGCCAGACAGGGGGGAGTTCACCCCTCCACTTT
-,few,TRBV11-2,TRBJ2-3,CASSLDQDTQYF,TGTGCCAGCAGCTTAGATCAGGATACGCAGTATTTT
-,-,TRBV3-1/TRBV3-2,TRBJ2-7,CASSLHYEQYF,TGTGCCAGCAGCCTCCACTACGAGCAGTACTTC
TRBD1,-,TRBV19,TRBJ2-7,CASSSDRIPYEQYF,TGTGCCAGTTCCTCGGACAGGATCCCCTACGAGCAGTACTTC
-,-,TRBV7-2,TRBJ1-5,CASSTRYGQPQHF,TGTGCCAGCAGCACCCGTTACGGGCAGCCCCAGCATTTT
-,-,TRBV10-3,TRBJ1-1,CAISDPNQGLTEAFF,TGTGCCATCAGTGATCCCAATCAGGGGTTGACTGAAGCTTTCTTT
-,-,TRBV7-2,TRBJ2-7,CASSLRFAEQYF,TGTGCCAGCAGCTTACGGTTCGCTGAGCAGTACTTC
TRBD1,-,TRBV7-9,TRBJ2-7,CASSNGQGALYF,TGTGCCAGCAGCAACGGACAGGGCGCCCTGTACTTC
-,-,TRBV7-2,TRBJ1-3,CASSFSTGGNTIYF,TGTGCCAGCAGCTTTTCGACAGGAGGAAACACCATATATTTT
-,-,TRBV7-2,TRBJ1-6,CASSLELGVGSPLHF,TGTGCCAGCAGCCTAGAGTTGGGGGTCGGTTCACCCCTCCACTTT
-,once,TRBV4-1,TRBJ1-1,CASSHPIGGAFF,TGCGCCAGCAGCCACCCAATTGGCGGAGCTTTCTTT
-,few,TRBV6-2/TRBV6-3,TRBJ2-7,CASSRHLFYEQYF,TGTGCCAGCAGTCGTCACCTATTCTACGAGCAGTACTTC
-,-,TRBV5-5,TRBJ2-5,CASSFRALPGETQYF,TGTGCCAGCAGCTTCCGAGCTCTACCGGGGGAGACCCAGTACTTC
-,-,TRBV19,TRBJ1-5,CASSTTGLPQPQHF,TGTGCCAGTAGTACAACAGGGCTCCCTCAGCCCCAGCATTTT
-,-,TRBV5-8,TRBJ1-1,CASSNFLENTEAFF,TGTGCCAGCAGTAATTTCTTGGAGAACACTGAAGCTTTCTTT
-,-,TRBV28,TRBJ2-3,CASSPDTFTQYF,TGTGCCAGCAGTCCAGACACCTTCACGCAGTATTTT
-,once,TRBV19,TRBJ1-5,CASSFQMQPQHF,TGTGCCAGTAGTTTCCAAATGCAGCCCCAGCATTTT
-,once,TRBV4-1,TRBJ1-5,CASSQDWGSVQPQHF,TGCGCCAGCAGCCAAGATTGGGGCTCTGTTCAGCCCCAGCATTTT
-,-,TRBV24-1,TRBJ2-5,CATSDPPPAQETQYF,TGTGCCACCAGTGATCCCCCCCCAGCCCAAGAGACCCAGTACTTC
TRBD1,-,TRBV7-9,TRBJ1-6,CASSVPGQGVSPLHF,TGTGCCAGCAGCGTCCCGGGACAGGGTGTTTCACCCCTCCACTTT
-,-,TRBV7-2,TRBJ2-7,CASSQRGGGLDEQYF,TGTGCCAGCAGTCAAAGGGGGGGCGGACTGGACGAGCAGTACTTC
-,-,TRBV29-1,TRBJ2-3,CSVDWDTDTQYF,TGCAGCGTTGACTGGGACACAGATACGCAGTATTTT
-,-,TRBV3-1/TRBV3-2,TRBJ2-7,CASSTILRSSYEQYF,TGTGCCAGCAGCACTATTTTGCGGAGCTCCTACGAGCAGTACTTC
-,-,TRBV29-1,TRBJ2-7,CSVGAGKSTEQYF,TGCAGCGTTGGAGCAGGGAAAAGCACCGAGCAGTACTTC